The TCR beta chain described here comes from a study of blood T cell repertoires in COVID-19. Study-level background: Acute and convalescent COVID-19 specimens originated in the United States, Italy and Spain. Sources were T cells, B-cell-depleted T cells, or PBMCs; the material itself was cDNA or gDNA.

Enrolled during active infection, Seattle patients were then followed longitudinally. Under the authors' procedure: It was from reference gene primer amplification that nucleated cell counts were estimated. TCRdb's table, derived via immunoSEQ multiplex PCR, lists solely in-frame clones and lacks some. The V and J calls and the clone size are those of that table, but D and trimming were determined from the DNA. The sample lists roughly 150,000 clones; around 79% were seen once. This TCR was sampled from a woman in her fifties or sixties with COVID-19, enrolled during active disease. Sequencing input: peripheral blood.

In DNA form, the CDR3 reads TGTGCCAGCAGCCTCGAGGACAGGGGCGGCTACGAGCAGTACTTC. Its protein is CASSLEDRGGYEQYF. The V gene is TRBV3-1 (or the pseudogene TRBV3-2), the J gene TRBJ2-7, with 9 bases lining up with TRBD1. The germline CDR1 and CDR2 sequences are LGHDT and YNNKEL (reference sequence). The CDR3 runs 15 residues. V lost 4 bases to trimming and J lost 3 bases; unmatched junction nucleotides: 7.